Listed below are T cell receptor beta chains from one sample, sequenced in a study of CXCR3-negative and CXCR3-positive naive CD8 T cells. TCRdb derives one entry per CDR3 protein from the 5' RACE reads, leaving out DNA. The sample features some 130,000 distinct CDR3 sequences, with approximately 0.3% in its top ten. The sequenced sample was naive CXCR3- CD8+ T cells from blood. The receptors derive from a human donor in good health. Some clones in this sample may be carry-over from other donors' samples. Each CDR3 is given with its conserved first and last residue. The order of the fields is V gene, J gene, CDR3 protein.

>TRBV20-1|TRBJ2-1
CSARSTNRAEQFF
>TRBV7-9|TRBJ2-7
CASSLALNEQYF
>TRBV6-4|TRBJ2-1
CASSDQGGGANEQFF
>TRBV29-1|TRBJ2-7
CSVGVGGEQYF
>TRBV29-1|TRBJ2-1
CSVEVDTLQFF
>TRBV28|TRBJ2-5
CASSLAGIGETQYF
>TRBV5-1|TRBJ2-1
CASSPRLGDEQFF
>TRBV7-9|TRBJ2-5
CASGPAGQETQYF
>TRBV30|TRBJ2-1
CASTSGVNEQFF
>TRBV25-1|TRBJ2-3
CASSEWGQGADTQYF
>TRBV7-9|TRBJ2-1
CASSPVAGGEQFF
>TRBV7-2|TRBJ2-1
CASSTPDLPLYNEQFF
>TRBV20-1|TRBJ2-7
CSARDRDSPTYEQYF
>TRBV7-9|TRBJ1-2
CASSSTRTGDSNYGYTF
>TRBV27|TRBJ2-2
CASSYSGLTGELFF
>TRBV12-3/TRBV12-4|TRBJ1-2
CASTSQGDGYTF
>TRBV7-9|TRBJ2-7
CASSLFQGAPDEQYF
>TRBV4-3|TRBJ1-3
CASSVDYSAGNTIYF
>TRBV5-6|TRBJ1-2
CASRGISEYGYTF
>TRBV21-1|TRBJ2-2
CASSETSGRGDTGELFF
>TRBV12-3/TRBV12-4|TRBJ2-1
CASRGLAGPSSYNEQFF
>TRBV7-2|TRBJ2-3
CASSLAGDPDTQYF
>TRBV6-2/TRBV6-3|TRBJ2-5
CASSYGGETQYF
>TRBV5-6|TRBJ2-3
CASSYPSGGAPPGNF
>TRBV20-1|TRBJ2-3
CSARAGQGNTDTQYF
>TRBV25-1|TRBJ2-7
CASSDRQGRYEQYF